One and the same sample provided the 25 T cell receptor beta chains below, sequenced in a study of persistence of HIV-infected CD4 T cells. The libraries were made with immunoSEQ version 4 in survey mode. Generated by immunoSEQ multiplex PCR, the TCRdb table keeps only in-frame clones and is missing some. The table records 40,000 to 45,000 clones, approximately 93% of them present only once. For these receptors, no antigen is known. Nonspecific anti-CD3/anti-CD28 bead stimulation represents the broad CD4+ T cell repertoire. CD4+ T cells upregulating both CD40 ligand and CD69 were sorted as responding cells. Source: CD4+ T cells sorted from PBMCs after 18-hour stimulation, taken from a patient who received antiretroviral therapy. These receptors originate from an adult man with HIV who was CMV-seropositive.

The chain recombines TRBV6-5 with TRBJ2-3; D may be TRBD1 (6 bases). Looked up from germline, CDR1 is MNHEY and CDR2 is SVGAGI. The ends were cut back, 6 bases at V and 1 base at J, with 14 bases in the middle. The CDR3 extends over 15 amino acids. CDR3 sequence reads: CASSPTGPGTDTQYF. The CDR3 DNA follows: TGTGCCAGCAGCCCCACAGGGCCTGGCACAGATACGCAGTATTTT.

This clone has a single count. The V call is TRBV19, the J call TRBJ1-2; 8 nucleotides agree with TRBD1. Germline lookup yields CDR1 LNHDA and CDR2 SQIVND (reference sequence). After removal of 6 bases from V and 4 bases from J, the junction contained 7 bases not matched to a gene. The CDR3 runs to 14 residues. CDR3 nucleotides: TGTGCCAGTAGCCCCGGACAGGGAATCTATGGCTACACCTTC. This codes for CASSPGQGIYGYTF.

The V gene is TRBV6-5, the J gene TRBJ2-7; 11 bases fit TRBD2. Germline V gene lookup returns CDR1 MNHEY and CDR2 SVGAGI. CDR3 length: 15 amino acids. The V and J ends lost 5 bases and 6 bases, in that order; junction bases with no gene match: 9. The CDR3 is CASSNSGGAFSEQYF. CDR3 bases: TGTGCCAGCAGTAATAGCGGGGGGGCTTTCTCCGAGCAGTACTTC.

This sequence joins TRBV10-2 and TRBJ2-7, with TRBD1 matching 11 bases. The CDR3 is 14 amino acids. Germline CDR1 reads WSHSY; CDR2 reads SAAADI. Trimming took 6 bases from V and 3 from J; bases not matched to a gene: 4. The DNA for the CDR3 is TGCGCCAGCAGGGACAGGGGGCTGCACTACGAGCAGTACTTC. Translated: CASRDRGLHYEQYF.

The chain has TRBV11-3 and TRBJ2-7, with 7 bases fitting TRBD2. V shed 1 base and J 6 bases; nucleotides not matched to a gene: 3. Germline V gene data show CDR1 as SGHNT and CDR2 as YENEEA. The CDR3 spans 13 residues. CDR3 DNA: TGTGCCAGCAGCTTAGTTCCGGGGGGCGAGCAGTACTTC. Translation gives CASSLVPGGEQYF. The complete variable domain, with remaining parts taken from reference TRBV11-3 and TRBJ2-7, reads EAGVVQSPRYKIIEKKQPVAFWCNPISGHNTLYWYLQNLGQGPELLIRYENEEAVDDSQLPKDRFSAERLKGVDSTLKIQPAELGDSAVYLCASSLVPGGEQYFGPGTRLTVT.

The chain combines TRBV4-1 with TRBJ2-7, with a weak D call TRBD2 (6 bases). The CDR3 has 16 residues. Trimming shortened V by 2 bases and J by 3 bases, and 17 bases separated the two germline ends. Germline V gene lookup returns CDR1 MGHRA and CDR2 YSYEKL. The CDR3 region is CASSQSGGGFNYEQYF. CDR3 sequence (DNA): TGCGCCAGCAGCCAAAGTGGTGGGGGGTTTAACTACGAGCAGTACTTC.

The gene calls are TRBV6-5 and TRBJ1-5; D possibly corresponds to TRBD1 (5 bases). V was shortened by 4 bases and J by 1 base, with 11 bases between the two germline ends. CDR3 length: 15 amino acids. Germline loops: CDR1 MNHEY, CDR2 SVGAGI. This CDR3 is CASSLGRTSNQPQHF. CDR3 nucleotide sequence: TGTGCCAGCAGTTTGGGACGCACCAGCAATCAGCCCCAGCATTTT.

The chain has TRBV6-5 and TRBJ2-3, with D possibly TRBD2 on 6 matching bases. V was cut by 8 bases and J by 9 bases, with 12 bases left in between. The V gene's germline CDR1 is MNHEY and CDR2 SVGAGI. The CDR3 is 11 residues long. CDR3 region: CASGGINTQYF. The DNA for the CDR3 is TGTGCCAGCGGAGGGATAAACACGCAGTATTTT.

This chain joins TRBV5-4 and TRBJ1-4; D not certain. CDR1 is SGHNT and CDR2 is YYREEE in the germline V gene (reference sequence). Trimming cost V 2 bases and J 5 bases, with 7 bases left between them. The CDR3 runs to 13 residues. This CDR3 is CASSFGQNEKLFF. CDR3 DNA: TGTGCCAGCAGCTTTGGGCAAAATGAAAAACTGTTTTTT. The complete variable domain, with remaining parts taken from reference TRBV5-4 and TRBJ1-4, reads ETGVTQSPTHLIKTRGQQVTLRCSSQSGHNTVSWYQQALGQGPQFIFQYYREEENGRGNFPPRFSGLQFPNYSSELNVNALELDDSALYLCASSFGQNEKLFFGSGTQLSVL.

This chain links TRBV7-2 with TRBJ1-5, with 7 bases identical to TRBD1. J gave up 1 base and V 5 bases, and 5 bases lay outside the gene matches. Germline V gives CDR1 SGHTA, CDR2 FQGNSA. The CDR3 length is 15 residues. CDR3 region: CASSKHRGSNQPQHF. The CDR3 DNA is TGTGCCAGCAGCAAACACAGGGGAAGCAATCAGCCCCAGCATTTT.

This chain connects TRBV29-1 to TRBJ2-1; D remains ambiguous. This CDR3 region has 10 residues. The V gene's germline CDR1 is SQVTM and CDR2 ANQGSEA. The CDR3 protein is CRRRFNEQFF. The CDR3 DNA sequence: TGCAGGAGGAGATTTAATGAGCAGTTCTTC.

The chain couples TRBV10-1 to TRBJ2-2; D not resolved. V was pared by 7 bases and J by 7 bases, with 4 bases between. Per germline, CDR1 WNHNN and CDR2 SYGVQD (reference sequence). The CDR3 is 10 residues long. Here the CDR3 reads CASTRGELFF. Here the CDR3 DNA reads TGCGCCAGCACCCGCGGGGAGCTGTTTTTT.

The chain joins TRBV7-2 to TRBJ1-2, with 11 bases that match TRBD1. V shed 5 bases, J shed 4 bases, and the junction held 6 bases outside the gene matches. The CDR3 runs 15 residues. Looked up from germline, CDR1 is SGHTA and CDR2 is FQGNSA. CDR3 sequence reads: CASSLGQGAIYGYTF. CDR3 DNA sequence: TGTGCCAGCAGCCTAGGACAGGGGGCAATCTATGGCTACACCTTC.

CDR3 nucleotide sequence: TGTGCCAGCAACAGGGTGGGTAACACCATATATTTT. It yields the protein CASNRVGNTIYF. The chain links TRBV28 to TRBJ1-3; D is perhaps TRBD1 (6 bases). Germline V gene lookup returns CDR1 MDHEN and CDR2 SYDVKM. The CDR3 runs to 12 residues. V lost 7 bases and J lost 7, with 11 bases in between.

The V call is TRBV27, the J call TRBJ2-7, with 7 positions matching TRBD1. The CDR3 is made up of 13 amino acids. Unmatched junction bases numbered 4, after V lost 5 bases and J lost 3 bases. The germline CDR1 and CDR2 sequences are MNHEY and SMNVEV (reference sequence). The CDR3 DNA reads TGTGCCAGCAGTCCCGCAGGGGGCTACGAGCAGTACTTC. Protein sequence: CASSPAGGYEQYF.

The V and J genes are TRBV20-1 and TRBJ2-7, with 15 bases matching TRBD2. Germline lookup yields CDR1 DFQATT and CDR2 SNEGSKA (reference sequence). The CDR3 is 18 residues long. V was pared by 3 bases and J by 4 bases, with 13 bases of the junction left unmatched. In DNA form, the CDR3 reads TGCAGTGCTAGTTTCGGGACTAGCGGGGGGAGCCCCCATTACGAGCAGTACTTC. Translation gives CSASFGTSGGSPHYEQYF.

In this sample, this clone turned up once. The J gene is TRBJ2-3, the V gene TRBV28; D unclear. V was shortened by 2 bases and J by 0 bases, with 9 bases between the two germline ends. In germline, CDR1 is MDHEN, CDR2 SYDVKM. The CDR3 loop spans 15 amino acids. The CDR3: CASSLPWGSTDTQYF. The CDR3 nucleotides are TGTGCCAGCAGTTTACCCTGGGGAAGCACAGATACGCAGTATTTT.

This chain connects TRBV7-2 to TRBJ2-2; 10 positions match TRBD1. V shed 4 bases and J 7 bases; nucleotides not matched to a gene: 9. This CDR3 region has 16 residues. Germline lookup yields CDR1 SGHTA and CDR2 FQGNSA. The chain's CDR3 is CASSSLDRGINGELFF. CDR3 coding DNA: TGTGCCAGCAGCTCCTTGGACAGGGGGATTAACGGGGAGCTGTTTTTT. The variable domain in full, completed from reference TRBV7-2 and TRBJ2-2, reads GAGVSQSPSNKVTEKGKDVELRCDPISGHTALYWYRQSLGQGLEFLIYFQGNSAPDKSGLPSDRFSAERTGGSVSTLTIQRTQQEDSAVYLCASSSLDRGINGELFFGEGSRLTVL.

The CDR3 loop reads CASRTLQRHTDTQYF. CDR3 nucleotides: TGTGCCAGCAGAACCCTACAGCGTCACACAGATACGCAGTATTTT. The chain has TRBV6-5 and TRBJ2-3; D is uncertain. Trimming shortened V by 6 bases and J by 2 bases, and 15 bases separated the two germline ends. The CDR3 spans 15 residues. CDR1 is MNHEY and CDR2 is SVGAGI in the germline V gene.

With regard to this clone: This CDR3 is also generated by other DNA sequences in the sample. The chain is built from TRBV5-8 and TRBJ2-7; D is unresolved. V was clipped by 0 bases and J by 6 bases, with 7 bases between them. CDR1 is SGHTS, CDR2 YDEGEE, per germline. The CDR3 consists of 12 residues. The CDR3 DNA is TGTGCCAGCAGCTTGGCCAGTACCGAGCAGTACTTC. Encoded protein: CASSLASTEQYF.

The chain joins TRBV19 to TRBJ1-5; TRBD1 aligns across 7 bases. V dropped 6 bases and J dropped 0; count of bases not matched to a gene: 8. This CDR3 comprises 16 residues. Germline lookup yields CDR1 LNHDA and CDR2 SQIVND (reference sequence). The CDR3 loop reads CASRIRDRGSNQPQHF. The CDR3 coding sequence is TGTGCCAGTAGAATCCGGGACAGAGGTAGCAATCAGCCCCAGCATTTT. Supplemented by reference TRBV19 and TRBJ1-5, the full variable domain reads DGGITQSPKYLFRKEGQNVTLSCEQNLNHDAMYWYRQDPGQGLRLIYYSQIVNDFQKGDIAEGYSVSREKKESFPLTVTSAQKNPTAFYLCASRIRDRGSNQPQHFGDGTRLSIL.

The gene calls are TRBV6-1 and TRBJ1-1; D is undetermined. The CDR3 loop spans 14 amino acids. V was cut by 0 bases and J by 7 bases, with 12 bases left in between. From germline, CDR1 is MNHNS and CDR2 SASEGT. The CDR3 DNA reads TGTGCCAGCAGTGAAGCTTGGGGAATCTTTGAAGCTTTCTTT. Protein: CASSEAWGIFEAFF.

The chain joins TRBV6-5 to TRBJ1-4; the D is unclear. V gave up 4 bases and J gave up 0 bases, with 12 bases separating them. CDR3 length equals 16 residues. The germline CDR1 and CDR2 sequences are MNHEY and SVGAGI. CDR3 sequence reads: CASSWLAPATNEKLFF. CDR3 bases: TGTGCCAGCAGTTGGTTGGCACCTGCAACTAATGAAAAACTGTTTTTT.

This clone has just one count. The rearrangement joins TRBV19 to TRBJ2-7, with a tentative D call TRBD1 (6 bases). Germline CDR1 LNHDA, CDR2 SQIVND (reference sequence). The CDR3 runs to 14 residues. The V end was cut by 5 bases, the J end by 0 bases, with 11 bases between. The CDR3 region is CASSFRQDSYEQYF. DNA of the CDR3: TGTGCCAGTAGTTTTAGACAGGACTCCTACGAGCAGTACTTC.

This clone was observed a few times. V gene TRBV2 combines with J gene TRBJ1-5; unclear D gene. Germline V CDR1 and CDR2: SNHLY, FYNNEI. The length of the CDR3 is 13 residues. V dropped 3 bases and J dropped 7 bases, with 10 bases sitting between them. The CDR3 bases are TGTGCCAGCAGTGACGTGGTTCTACAGCCCCAGCATTTT. Protein product: CASSDVVLQPQHF.